This passage covers 21 T cell receptor beta chains from one sample sequenced in a study of tumor-infiltrating lymphocytes in primary liver carcinoma. Both RNA and DNA were isolated together from around 20-30 mg of bulk tissue that had not been sorted. cDNA specific to TCR beta was made from approximately 500 ng of total RNA, with a constant-region primer employed for priming. TCR beta libraries came from three nested multiplex PCR rounds using slightly modified ARM-PCR. Both of the initial two PCR rounds ran for 10 cycles and employed TRBV1-TRBV30 forward primers alongside a C-beta reverse primer. Each CDR3 protein gets one entry after TCRdb re-called the multiplex PCR reads with MiXCR. The table records about 78,000 distinct CDR3 sequences, more than 60% of them present only once. The source material was liver tumor tissue from sampling region 4. Subset meaning: tumor region T4, right-lateral pole. These receptors were collected from a man aged 35-49 years with primary liver carcinoma and hepatitis B virus infection.

Of note for this clonotype: The junction differs from germline at one of its ends, possibly a read error. The V gene is TRBV7-9, the J gene TRBJ1-2, with 9 bases that match TRBD1. The V gene's germline CDR1 is SEHNR and CDR2 FQNEAQ (reference sequence). This CDR3 region has 15 residues. DNA for the CDR3: TGTGCCAGCAGCCTCACAGGGGGCGCGCGCTATGACTACACCTTC. Translated, it gives CASSLTGGARYDYTF.

V gene TRBV20-1 combines with J gene TRBJ2-2; D ambiguous. V was clipped by 6 bases and J by 6 bases, with 17 bases between them. This CDR3 is built from 14 residues. CDR1 is DFQATT, CDR2 SNEGSKA, per germline (reference sequence). CDR3 nucleotide sequence: TGCAGTGCCCCTACCCTAGGAAAGCCCGGGGAGCTGTTTTTT. Encoded protein: CSAPTLGKPGELFF.

In regard to this clonotype: One base away lies a much larger clone, so this may be a sequencing read error. V usage is TRBV25-1 and J usage is TRBJ2-7, with TRBD1 matching over 9 bases. CDR3 length: 14 residues. Germline values: CDR1 MGHDK, CDR2 SYGVNS. The V and J ends lost 8 bases and 3 bases, in that order; junction bases with no gene match: 8. CDR3 bases: TGTGCCAGCTGGAAGGGACAGGGCTTCTACGAGCAGTACTTC. This sequence encodes CASWKGQGFYEQYF.

Regarding this clonotype: At one end the junction does not follow the germline gene, possibly because of a read error. V and J are TRBV28 and TRBJ2-5, with TRBD1 matching 7 bases. CDR1 is MDHEN and CDR2 is SYDVKM in the germline V gene. The CDR3 spans 15 residues. The CDR3: CVSSPHWTGGETQYF. The CDR3 coding sequence is TGTGTCAGCAGTCCCCATTGGACAGGTGGAGAGACCCAGTACTTC.

This clonotype was detected only once. A much larger clonotype is one base distant, so this may be a read error. This sequence joins TRBV7-3 and TRBJ2-3; D is perhaps TRBD2 (5 bases). V gave up 10 bases and J gave up 4 bases, with 21 bases separating them. CDR1 is SGHTA and CDR2 is FQGTGA in the germline V gene. The CDR3 loop spans 15 amino acids. The CDR3 coding sequence is TGTGCCAACACCTTGGACGTAGGGAGCGCAGATACGCAGTATTTT. It specifies CANTLDVGSADTQYF.

J is TRBJ2-3 and V is TRBV24-1, with D perhaps matching TRBD1 or TRBD2 (5 bases each). The CDR3 totals 17 residues. Germline V gene lookup returns CDR1 KGHDR and CDR2 SFDVKD. Trimming shortened V by 9 bases and J by 3 bases, and 24 bases separated the two germline ends. CDR3 coding DNA: TGTGCCACCGGGACCAGAGAGTCGGGACGGAGTACAGATACGCAGTATTTT. Translating it yields CATGTRESGRSTDTQYF.

There are many counts of this clonotype. The V and J genes are TRBV6-2 or TRBV6-3 and TRBJ1-4; weak D call: TRBD1 (6 bases). V lost 2 bases and J 4 bases, leaving 11 bases between the germline ends. The length of the CDR3 is 15 residues. Germline CDR1 is MNHEY and CDR2 is SVGEGT. In DNA form, the CDR3 reads TGTGCCAGCAGTTACGGCGGGGGCTTTAATGAAAAACTGTTTTTT. Its translation: CASSYGGGFNEKLFF.

By proportion, this clonotype is medium-sized. This rearrangement joins TRBV6-6 to TRBJ1-5; D not resolved. V gave up 5 bases and J gave up 3 bases, with 5 bases separating them. The germline CDR1 and CDR2 sequences are MNHNY and SVGAGI (reference sequence). This CDR3 has 12 amino acids. CDR3 coding DNA: TGTGCCAGCAGTCTCCCCAATCAGCCCCAGCATTTT. The encoded protein is CASSLPNQPQHF.

The CDR3 region has the DNA TGTGCCAGTAGAGGACGGGGAGCGGGAGATACGCAGTATTTT. Its protein is CASRGRGAGDTQYF. The rearrangement links TRBV6-5 to TRBJ2-3; tentative D call: TRBD2 (6 bases). V dropped 9 bases and J dropped 5 bases, with 18 bases sitting between them. CDR3 length: 14 amino acids. Looked up from germline, CDR1 is MNHEY and CDR2 is SVGAGI.

The chain couples TRBV28 to TRBJ2-2, with D perhaps being TRBD1 or TRBD2 (6 bases each). This CDR3 is 15 amino acids long. V was shortened by 3 bases and J by 1 base, with 9 bases between the two germline ends. Germline CDR1 is MDHEN and CDR2 is SYDVKM. In DNA form, the CDR3 reads TGTGCCAGCAGTTTTGGGGGGCAGAACACCGGGGAGCTGTTTTTT. Translated, it gives CASSFGGQNTGELFF.

This clonotype has at least ten counts. This chain links TRBV5-4 with TRBJ2-1, with 10 bases lining up with TRBD2. Germline CDR1 SGHNT, CDR2 YYREEE (reference sequence). CDR3 length: 16 residues. After removal of 0 bases from V and 7 bases from J, the junction contained 7 bases not matched to a gene. CDR3 nucleotides: TGTGCCAGCAGCTTGGCCGGGGCTAGCGGGAGAAATGAGCAGTTCTTC. This gives the protein CASSLAGASGRNEQFF.

This clonotype was recorded at least ten times. The chain is built from TRBV11-2 and TRBJ2-3, with no clear D. The CDR3 is 14 amino acids. The V end lost 5 bases, the J end lost 4 bases, and 13 bases lay between the germline ends. Germline V gene data show CDR1 as SGHAT and CDR2 as FQNNGV. The CDR3 DNA is TGTGCCAGCAGCCCCCCGGGCCGGGCAGATACGCAGTATTTT. Residues: CASSPPGRADTQYF.

This clonotype was counted once. The DNA of the CDR3 is TGCAGCGTTTCAGCCGGGACGGTGGATCAGCCCCAGCATTTT. It encodes CSVSAGTVDQPQHF. The rearrangement joins TRBV29-1 to TRBJ1-5; maybe TRBD1 (5 bases). Germline assignment: CDR1 SQVTM and CDR2 ANQGSEA. Trimming removed 5 bases from V and 5 bases from J, with 16 bases in between. This CDR3 is built from 14 residues.

For this clonotype: One end of the junction is discordant with germline, which a read error may explain. The rearrangement links TRBV7-8 to TRBJ2-7; 7 bases align to TRBD2. The CDR3 totals 14 residues. The V gene's germline CDR1 is SGHVS and CDR2 FQNEAQ. CDR3: CPSSLPGGPYEQYF. CDR3 nucleotide sequence: TGTCCCAGTAGCTTACCGGGAGGACCTTACGAGCAGTACTTC.

Notes on this clonotype: The final CDR3 position lacks the conserved phenylalanine or tryptophan, pointing to a likely read error. The rearrangement joins TRBV25-1 to TRBJ2-6; D ambiguous. The germline CDR1 and CDR2 sequences are MGHDK and SYGVNS. The CDR3 spans 13 residues. CDR3 nucleotide sequence: TGTACCAGCATGATCTCTGGGGCCAACGTCCTGACTTAC. This encodes CTSMISGANVLTY.

Details on this clonotype: Compared with germline, one end of the junction differs, possibly owing to a read error. V gene TRBV5-5 combines with J gene TRBJ2-2; TRBD1 matches at 8 bases. Germline values: CDR1 SGHKS, CDR2 YYEKEE (reference sequence). The CDR3 extends over 15 amino acids. In DNA form, the CDR3 reads TGTACCAGCAGCCCCCCAGGGGGCGACCCCGGGGAGCTGTTTTTT. Translating it yields CTSSPPGGDPGELFF.

As to this clonotype: One end of the junction is discordant with germline, which a read error may explain. The chain links TRBV6-5 to TRBJ1-1, with D maybe TRBD1 (5 bases). Germline V gives CDR1 MNHEY, CDR2 SVGAGI. The CDR3 runs 14 residues. The CDR3 nucleotides are TGTACCAGCAGTTTCGGGGGTACAAACACTGAAGCTTTCTTT. It translates to CTSSFGGTNTEAFF.

Regarding this clonotype: The junction does not match germline at one end; this may be a read error. The CDR3 sequence: CASGLGGRVYDEQFF. The CDR3 bases are TGTGCCAGCGGCTTGGGCGGGAGGGTATACGATGAGCAGTTCTTC. The chain employs TRBV5-4 and TRBJ2-1; 9 nucleotides agree with TRBD2. Germline-derived CDR1 and CDR2 are SGHNT and YYREEE (reference sequence). This CDR3 is 15 amino acids long.

For this clonotype: This CDR3 fails to terminate in the conserved phenylalanine or tryptophan, so it likely reflects a read error. The limits of the CDR3 on the DNA are not certain, so only TCRdb's listed CDR3 is given. The J gene is TRBJ2-2, the V gene TRBV4-2. In germline, CDR1 is LGHNA, CDR2 YNFKEQ. The CDR3 sequence runs 15 residues, both termini included. The CDR3 spells CASSQELGNTGEPFS.

Worth noting for this clonotype: A clone one base away is much larger, so this may be a read error. This is likely a read error, given that the CDR3 carries no conserved phenylalanine or tryptophan at its end. V and J are TRBV5-1 and TRBJ1-6; 7 bases are a match to TRBD1. J was trimmed by 8 bases and V by 3 bases; bases with no gene match: 5. The CDR3 length is 14 residues. Germline values: CDR1 SGHRS, CDR2 YFSETQ. Here the CDR3 reads CASSSQGRDSPLHI. The CDR3 coding sequence is TGCGCCAGCAGCTCACAGGGGAGAGATTCACCCCTCCACATT.

The chain is built from TRBV7-8 and TRBJ2-3; 7 bases are a match to TRBD1. The CDR3 covers 14 residues. CDR1 and CDR2 from the germline V gene are SGHVS and FQNEAQ. The CDR3: CISRDRTSTDTQYF. Written as DNA, the CDR3 is TGTATCAGCAGGGACAGAACTAGCACAGATACGCAGTATTTT.